Shown below are 32 T cell receptor beta chains from a single sample sequenced in a study of radiotherapy plus CTLA-4 blockade in lung cancer (dated by TCRdb to 2017 to 2018). Library preparation was by the immunoSEQ multiplex PCR assay. TCRdb limited this immuneACCESS table to in-frame rearrangements with V and J called. A share of clones is missing; checked studies link under half to unresolved V genes, and the rest is unexplained. The sample table lists tens of thousands of clones, 70% to 80% of them with a count of one. The ten largest clonotypes hold around 14% of the sample. Sequenced here: peripheral blood, sampled from a patient treated with radiotherapy plus ipilimumab. These receptors originate from a human donor with non-small cell lung cancer that progressed on radiotherapy plus ipilimumab.

The chain uses TRBV4-3 and TRBJ2-3, with D possibly being TRBD1 or TRBD2 (5 bases each). V was cut by 0 bases and J by 8 bases, with 18 bases left in between. The CDR3 contains 16 residues. Germline CDR1 reads LGHNA; CDR2 reads YSLEER. The CDR3 nucleotides are TGCGCCAGCAGCCAAGAGGGGGTAACCCCTCTCTCTACGCAGTATTTT. The encoded protein is CASSQEGVTPLSTQYF.

The rearrangement links TRBV11-2 to TRBJ2-5; D is undetermined. Germline V gene data show CDR1 as SGHAT and CDR2 as FQNNGV. V shed 0 bases and J shed 3 bases, with 8 bases lying between them. The CDR3 extends over 14 amino acids. The CDR3 bases are TGTGCCAGCAGCTTAGACACGATTAAAGAGACCCAGTACTTC. It is translated as CASSLDTIKETQYF.

The CDR3: CASSHGGGGGGELFF. The CDR3 bases are TGCGCCAGCAGCCATGGCGGCGGGGGTGGCGGGGAGCTGTTTTTT. This chain links TRBV4-1 with TRBJ2-2, with 7 nucleotides matching TRBD2. The junction had 8 bases not matched to a gene; V was cut back by 3 bases and J by 7 bases. CDR1 MGHRA and CDR2 YSYEKL come from the germline V gene. CDR3 length: 15 amino acids.

The chain has TRBV19 and TRBJ2-5; the D gene is possibly TRBD1 (6 bases). The CDR3 runs to 16 residues. Trimming shortened V by 7 bases and J by 0 bases, and 18 bases separated the two germline ends. CDR1 and CDR2 (germline): LNHDA, SQIVND (reference sequence). CDR3 nucleotide sequence: TGTGCCAGTAACCCTGGAACAGGGAGAAACCAAGAGACCCAGTACTTC. This gives the protein CASNPGTGRNQETQYF.

The chain uses TRBV2 and TRBJ2-3; tentatively, D is TRBD1 or TRBD2 (5 bases each). The CDR3 contains 15 residues. Germline V gene lookup returns CDR1 SNHLY and CDR2 FYNNEI. V was pared by 11 bases and J by 2 bases, with 20 bases between. The CDR3: CAGLGVGAVTDTQYF. Here the CDR3 DNA reads TGTGCCGGCCTTGGGGTCGGGGCGGTCACAGATACGCAGTATTTT. Full variable domain (rest looked up from reference TRBV2 and TRBJ2-3): EPEVTQTPSHQVTQMGQEVILRCVPISNHLYFYWYRQILGQKVEFLVSFYNNEISEKSEIFDDQFSVERPDGSNFTLKIRSTKLEDSAMYFCAGLGVGAVTDTQYFGPGTRLTVL.

This chain joins TRBV7-2 and TRBJ2-5; D tentatively reads TRBD1 or TRBD2 (6 bases each). Per the germline V gene, CDR1 is SGHTA and CDR2 is FQGNSA. Between the trimmed V and J ends, which lost 2 bases and 3 bases, there was a span of 10 bases. This CDR3 has 14 amino acids. The DNA for the CDR3 is TGTGCCAGCAGCTTACCGGGGGCCGAAGAGACCCAGTACTTC. This sequence encodes CASSLPGAEETQYF.

The chain joins TRBV19 to TRBJ1-5; D not certain. The CDR3 spans 15 residues. V dropped 2 bases and J dropped 7 bases, with 15 bases sitting between them. Germline V lookup: CDR1 LNHDA, CDR2 SQIVND (reference sequence). The CDR3 is CASSIFRMGEQPQHF. The CDR3 bases are TGTGCCAGTAGTATATTCCGGATGGGCGAACAGCCCCAGCATTTT.

The genes are TRBV6-5 and TRBJ2-3, with D possibly TRBD2 on 6 matching bases. The CDR3 length is 15 residues. The V end lost 6 bases, the J end lost 1 base, and 14 bases lay between the germline ends. Germline CDR1 reads MNHEY; CDR2 reads SVGAGI. The CDR3 DNA follows: TGTGCCAGCAGGAGGGAATGGGGGGGCACAGATACGCAGTATTTT. Its translation: CASRREWGGTDTQYF.

This clone has a handful of counts. V gene TRBV13 combines with J gene TRBJ2-7, with 7 bases identical to TRBD1. Germline CDR1 reads PRHDT; CDR2 reads FYEKMQ (reference sequence). The CDR3 totals 16 residues. Trimming took 5 bases from V and 4 from J; bases not matched to a gene: 14. The CDR3 reads CASSLTYRGSRYEQYF. The DNA for the CDR3 is TGTGCCAGCAGCCTCACTTACAGGGGATCGCGGTACGAGCAGTACTTC.

As DNA, the CDR3 is TGTGCCAGCAGCCCCCACCATAATCCGACGGGGGAGCAGTACTTC. Translation gives CASSPHHNPTGEQYF. The J gene is TRBJ2-7, the V gene TRBV28, with D perhaps matching TRBD2 (5 bases). Germline V CDR1 and CDR2: MDHEN, SYDVKM. Trimming removed 6 bases from V and 7 bases from J, with 22 bases in between. This CDR3 has 15 amino acids. The variable domain in full, with the rest retrieved from reference TRBV28 and TRBJ2-7, is DVKVTQSSRYLVKRTGEKVFLECVQDMDHENMFWYRQDPGLGLRLIYFSYDVKMKEKGDIPEGYSVSREKKERFSLILESASTNQTSMYLCASSPHHNPTGEQYFGPGTRLTVT.

The chain carries TRBV5-4 and TRBJ1-1, with D maybe TRBD1 (6 bases). The CDR3 runs 14 residues. Trimming took 4 bases from V and 4 from J, leaving 14 bases between them. Germline V gene data show CDR1 as SGHNT and CDR2 as YYREEE (reference sequence). CDR3 sequence reads: CASSIDRWSTEAFF. CDR3 DNA sequence: TGTGCCAGCAGCATCGACAGGTGGAGCACTGAAGCTTTCTTT.

Here the CDR3 DNA reads TGTGCCAGCAGCCCCACTTTCGGGGTTAATGAGCAGTTCTTC. It translates to CASSPTFGVNEQFF. V usage is TRBV7-8 and J usage is TRBJ2-1; D possibly corresponds to TRBD2 (5 bases). V was cut by 5 bases and J by 7 bases, with 15 bases left in between. This CDR3 has 14 amino acids. Germline V gives CDR1 SGHVS, CDR2 FQNEAQ.

The rearrangement uses TRBV6-5 and TRBJ2-7; 8 bases map to TRBD2. Germline V gene lookup returns CDR1 MNHEY and CDR2 SVGAGI. After removal of 4 bases from V and 5 bases from J, the junction contained 13 bases not matched to a gene. The CDR3 loop spans 16 amino acids. The CDR3: CASSFAHGGGRDEQYF. CDR3 in DNA: TGTGCCAGCAGTTTCGCCCACGGGGGGGGTCGAGACGAGCAGTACTTC.

The genes are TRBV10-3 and TRBJ2-3; TRBD2 aligns across 12 bases. Germline V gene data show CDR1 as ENHRY and CDR2 as SYGVKD. There are 16 residues in the CDR3. The trim removed 4 bases at V and 3 bases at J, leaving 5 bases unmatched. The chain's CDR3 is CAISGSSGRATDTQYF. The CDR3 DNA follows: TGTGCCATCAGTGGGTCTAGCGGGAGGGCGACAGATACGCAGTATTTT.

V is TRBV4-1 and J is TRBJ1-1; D ambiguous. V lost 2 bases and J 2 bases, leaving 15 bases between the germline ends. This CDR3 comprises 16 residues. Looked up from germline, CDR1 is MGHRA and CDR2 is YSYEKL. The CDR3 reads CASSQMLLAGNTEAFF. In DNA, the CDR3 is TGCGCCAGCAGCCAAATGTTGTTGGCGGGAAACACTGAAGCTTTCTTT.

The chain couples TRBV4-2 to TRBJ2-2, with D perhaps assigned TRBD1 or TRBD2 (5 bases each). The V gene's germline CDR1 is LGHNA and CDR2 YNFKEQ. Trimming removed 0 bases from V and 6 bases from J, with 14 bases in between. The CDR3 runs 16 residues. The chain's CDR3 is CASSQDAQGEAGELFF. The CDR3 DNA sequence: TGTGCCAGCAGCCAAGACGCGCAGGGAGAGGCCGGGGAGCTGTTTTTT.

This clone is a singleton in its sample. This chain links TRBV19 with TRBJ2-5; 8 bases map to TRBD1. The junction had 8 bases not matched to a gene; V was cut back by 6 bases and J by 8 bases. The CDR3 runs 13 residues. Germline V lookup: CDR1 LNHDA, CDR2 SQIVND (reference sequence). CDR3 region: CASSLTGADTQYF. CDR3 sequence (DNA): TGTGCCAGTAGCTTGACAGGGGCTGACACCCAGTACTTC. Filled out from reference TRBV19 and TRBJ2-5, the complete variable domain reads DGGITQSPKYLFRKEGQNVTLSCEQNLNHDAMYWYRQDPGQGLRLIYYSQIVNDFQKGDIAEGYSVSREKKESFPLTVTSAQKNPTAFYLCASSLTGADTQYFGPGTRLLVL.

The V gene is TRBV14, the J gene TRBJ2-3, with 9 nucleotides matching TRBD1. CDR3 length equals 15 residues. V dropped 3 bases and J dropped 0; count of bases not matched to a gene: 1. Germline CDR1 and CDR2: SGHDN and FVKESK. CDR3 residues: CASSQGQGSTDTQYF. DNA for the CDR3: TGTGCCAGCAGCCAGGGACAGGGTAGCACAGATACGCAGTATTTT.

The V gene is TRBV28, the J gene TRBJ2-3; D is perhaps TRBD1 (5 bases). The CDR3 contains 16 residues. V was clipped by 6 bases and J by 5 bases, with 21 bases between them. Germline CDR1 MDHEN, CDR2 SYDVKM. CDR3 sequence: CASSQQVVFSGDTQYF. The CDR3 DNA reads as TGTGCCAGCAGCCAACAGGTTGTGTTTAGTGGAGATACGCAGTATTTT.

This chain connects TRBV6-5 to TRBJ1-4; no clear D. The CDR3 loop spans 16 amino acids. Trimming removed 0 bases at V and 3 bases at J, with 11 bases between. The germline CDR1 and CDR2 sequences are MNHEY and SVGAGI. This chain's CDR3 is CASSYSRGRANEKLFF. In nucleotides, the CDR3 is TGTGCCAGCAGTTACTCGAGAGGGAGGGCTAATGAAAAACTGTTTTTT.

This clone was found a few times. The chain is built from TRBV2 and TRBJ2-2; D gene unclear. Deletions cut 7 bases from V and 3 bases from J, with 9 bases between. Germline CDR1 is SNHLY and CDR2 is FYNNEI. This CDR3 is built from 13 residues. CDR3: CASTVRHTGELFF. CDR3 DNA sequence: TGTGCCAGCACCGTGCGGCACACCGGGGAGCTGTTTTTT.

The V call is TRBV7-2, the J call TRBJ1-6; D not resolved. The CDR3 covers 16 residues. Per the germline V gene, CDR1 is SGHTA and CDR2 is FQGNSA. Trimming pared 0 bases from V and 1 base from J, leaving 7 bases between. CDR3 coding DNA: TGTGCCAGCAGCTTAGCGATAGCATCCTATAATTCACCCCTCCACTTT. Protein product: CASSLAIASYNSPLHF.

This clone was picked up one time. V and J are TRBV7-9 and TRBJ1-2, with 10 bases identical to TRBD1. CDR1 is SEHNR, CDR2 FQNEAQ, per germline (reference sequence). The CDR3 runs to 15 residues. Unmatched junction bases numbered 6, after V lost 0 bases and J lost 8 bases. The CDR3 DNA reads TGTGCCAGCAGCTTAGCGACAGGGACAGGGGAAGGCTACACCTTC. This encodes CASSLATGTGEGYTF.

The chain employs TRBV4-1 and TRBJ2-1; 7 bases agree with TRBD1. The CDR3 consists of 16 residues. Losses at the gene ends were 2 bases for V and 9 bases for J; bases not matched to a gene: 13. In germline, CDR1 is MGHRA, CDR2 YSYEKL. This CDR3 reads CASSQSVVRGPAEQFF. The CDR3 nucleotides are TGCGCCAGCAGCCAATCAGTGGTAAGGGGGCCCGCTGAGCAGTTCTTC.

On this clone: At the DNA level, this CDR3 is encoded by other sequences in the same sample as well. The chain uses TRBV6-1 and TRBJ1-2; no reliable D call. Germline CDR1 MNHNS, CDR2 SASEGT. The germline V and J ends were trimmed by 0 bases and 4 bases, with 12 bases remaining between them. The CDR3 is made up of 15 amino acids. CDR3 nucleotides: TGTGCCAGCAGTGAAGCGCGAGCGATCGTCTATGGCTACACCTTC. It specifies CASSEARAIVYGYTF.

As for this clone: Other DNA sequences from this sample encode an identical CDR3 as well. V and J are TRBV30 and TRBJ1-2; weak D call: TRBD1 (5 bases). This CDR3 is built from 14 residues. Germline lookup yields CDR1 GTSNPN and CDR2 SVGIG (reference sequence). Trimming shortened V by 5 bases and J by 7 bases, and 20 bases separated the two germline ends. CDR3 sequence: CAWVASGGGGGYTF. The CDR3 nucleotides read TGTGCCTGGGTGGCGTCTGGGGGGGGAGGTGGCTACACCTTC.

V gene TRBV4-2 combines with J gene TRBJ2-1; 7 nucleotides line up with TRBD1. The J segment lost 0 bases and the V segment lost 0 bases, leaving 2 bases of the junction unmatched. The CDR3 is 16 amino acids. Germline V CDR1 and CDR2: LGHNA, YNFKEQ. The CDR3: CASSQDGTASYNEQFF. The DNA of the CDR3 is TGTGCCAGCAGCCAAGATGGGACAGCCTCCTACAATGAGCAGTTCTTC.

The genes are TRBV29-1 and TRBJ2-1, with D possibly matching TRBD2 (6 bases). The CDR3 runs to 13 residues. Trimming took off 7 bases at V and 7 bases at J, with 17 bases between the two ends. Germline assignment: CDR1 SQVTM and CDR2 ANQGSEA. The CDR3 bases are TGCAGCGGGAAAACCGGGACTCTTAATGAGCAGTTCTTC. Residues: CSGKTGTLNEQFF.

This chain uses TRBV6-1 with TRBJ2-7; D call uncertain. V was shortened by 5 bases and J by 3 bases, with 5 bases between the two germline ends. CDR1 and CDR2 (germline): MNHNS, SASEGT. There are 11 residues in the CDR3. Here the CDR3 reads CASSTHYEQYF. As DNA, the CDR3 is TGTGCCAGCAGTACCCACTACGAGCAGTACTTC.

The DNA of the CDR3 is TGCAGTGCTAACAGTGTAGAGACCCAGTACTTC. This encodes CSANSVETQYF. V gene TRBV20-1 combines with J gene TRBJ2-5; no clear D. Germline CDR1 DFQATT, CDR2 SNEGSKA (reference sequence). Trimming took 4 bases from V and 4 from J, leaving 7 bases between them. The CDR3 has 11 amino acids.

V gene TRBV18 combines with J gene TRBJ2-5; D not certain. The assigned J gene may be wrong: the sequence end matches TRBJ2-7 better. Germline CDR1 KGHSH, CDR2 LQKENI. This CDR3 spans 15 amino acids. This CDR3 reads CASSPSSRSYIEQYF. CDR3 bases: TGTGCCAGCTCACCTTCCAGTCGGAGTTATATCGAGCAGTACTTC.

This clone has just a few counts. V gene TRBV5-1 combines with J gene TRBJ2-1; TRBD2 matches 10 bases. Germline V gives CDR1 SGHRS, CDR2 YFSETQ. The CDR3 is made up of 15 amino acids. The junction had 9 bases not matched to a gene; V was cut back by 5 bases and J by 7 bases. CDR3 bases: TGCGCCAGCAGGATGACTAGCGGGCCTGGGAATGAGCAGTTCTTC. Translating gives CASRMTSGPGNEQFF. The complete variable domain, with remaining parts taken from reference TRBV5-1 and TRBJ2-1, reads KAGVTQTPRYLIKTRGQQVTLSCSPISGHRSVSWYQQTPGQGLQFLFEYFSETQRNKGNFPGRFSGRQFSNSRSEMNVSTLELGDSALYLCASRMTSGPGNEQFFGPGTRLTVL.